The next 3 T cell receptor beta chains were all read from a single sample in a study of T cell changes during pregnancy in multiple sclerosis (dated by TCRdb to between 2019 and 2020). The library was made by the immunoSEQ multiplex PCR assay. TCRdb's version of the immuneACCESS table is confined to in-frame rearrangements and falls short of the full clone set. An unresolved V gene accounts for under half of the shortfall where checked; the remainder is of unknown origin. The sample data list tens of thousands of clones, and about nine tenths of these were observed just once. The ten largest make up around a tenth of the sample. Sample: CD8+ T cells from peripheral blood mononuclear cells, taken before pregnancy. All receptors derive from a female donor with multiple sclerosis, enrolled in a pregnancy study.

The rearrangement links TRBV11-2 to TRBJ2-7; D is uncertain. The CDR3 totals 12 residues. V gave up 5 bases and J gave up 2 bases, with 7 bases separating them. CDR1 SGHAT and CDR2 FQNNGV come from the germline V gene. The CDR3 bases are TGTGCCAGCAGCACAGTTACCTACGAGCAGTACTTC. Translation gives CASSTVTYEQYF.

The J gene is TRBJ2-5, the V gene TRBV10-2, with TRBD2 matching 10 bases. Per the germline V gene, CDR1 is WSHSY and CDR2 is SAAADI. V lost 10 bases to trimming and J lost 4 bases; unmatched junction nucleotides: 6. The CDR3 has 13 residues. CDR3 residues: CATWSGGAETQYF. The CDR3 DNA reads TGCGCCACCTGGAGCGGGGGGGCAGAGACCCAGTACTTC.

J is TRBJ2-1 and V is TRBV4-3; D is perhaps TRBD2 (6 bases). V gave up 0 bases and J gave up 0 bases, with 12 bases separating them. This CDR3 region has 17 residues. Germline CDR1 LGHNA, CDR2 YSLEER. Here the CDR3 reads CASSQESGLSSYNEQFF. For the CDR3, the DNA is TGCGCCAGCAGCCAAGAGAGTGGACTAAGCTCCTACAATGAGCAGTTCTTC.